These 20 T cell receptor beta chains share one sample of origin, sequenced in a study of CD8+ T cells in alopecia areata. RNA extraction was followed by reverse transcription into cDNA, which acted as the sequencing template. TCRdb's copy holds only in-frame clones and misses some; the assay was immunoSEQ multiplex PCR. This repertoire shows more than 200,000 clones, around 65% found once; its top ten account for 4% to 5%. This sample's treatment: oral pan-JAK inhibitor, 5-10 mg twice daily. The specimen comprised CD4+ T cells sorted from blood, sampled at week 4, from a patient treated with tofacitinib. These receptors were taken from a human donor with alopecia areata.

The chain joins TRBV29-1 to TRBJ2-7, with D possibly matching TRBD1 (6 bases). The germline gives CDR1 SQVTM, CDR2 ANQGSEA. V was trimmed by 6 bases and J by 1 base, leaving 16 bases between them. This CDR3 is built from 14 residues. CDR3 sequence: CSVALQGNSYEQYF. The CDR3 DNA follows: TGCAGCGTGGCCCTTCAGGGGAATTCCTACGAGCAGTACTTC.

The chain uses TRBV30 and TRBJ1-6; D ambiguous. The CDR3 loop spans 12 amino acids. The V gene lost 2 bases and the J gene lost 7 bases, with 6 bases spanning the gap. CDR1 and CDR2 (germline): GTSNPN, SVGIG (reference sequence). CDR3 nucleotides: TGTGCCTGGAGTAAGTTCAATTCACCCCTCCACTTT. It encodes CAWSKFNSPLHF.

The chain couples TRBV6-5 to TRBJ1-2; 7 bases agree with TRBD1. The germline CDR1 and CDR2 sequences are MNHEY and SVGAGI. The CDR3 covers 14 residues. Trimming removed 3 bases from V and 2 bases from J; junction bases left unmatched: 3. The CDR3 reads CASSYRGQNYGYTF. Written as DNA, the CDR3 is TGTGCCAGCAGTTATAGGGGACAGAACTATGGCTACACCTTC.

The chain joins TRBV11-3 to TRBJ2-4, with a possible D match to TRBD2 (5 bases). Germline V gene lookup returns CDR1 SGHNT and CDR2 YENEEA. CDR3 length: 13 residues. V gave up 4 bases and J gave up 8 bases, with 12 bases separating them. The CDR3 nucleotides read TGTGCCAGCAGCTCCCCGGGAAAGGACATTCAGTACTTC. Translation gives CASSSPGKDIQYF. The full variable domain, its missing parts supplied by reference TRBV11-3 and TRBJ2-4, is EAGVVQSPRYKIIEKKQPVAFWCNPISGHNTLYWYLQNLGQGPELLIRYENEEAVDDSQLPKDRFSAERLKGVDSTLKIQPAELGDSAVYLCASSSPGKDIQYFGAGTRLSVL.

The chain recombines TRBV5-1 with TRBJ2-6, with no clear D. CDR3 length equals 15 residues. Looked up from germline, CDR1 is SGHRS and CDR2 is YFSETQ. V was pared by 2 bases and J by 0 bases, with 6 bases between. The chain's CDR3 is CASSFTHSGANVLTF. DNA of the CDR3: TGCGCCAGCAGCTTCACGCACTCTGGGGCCAACGTCCTGACTTTC.

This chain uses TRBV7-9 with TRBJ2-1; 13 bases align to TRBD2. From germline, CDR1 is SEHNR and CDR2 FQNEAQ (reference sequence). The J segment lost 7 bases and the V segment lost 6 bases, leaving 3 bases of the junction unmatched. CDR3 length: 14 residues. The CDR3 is CASRGTSGDNEQFF. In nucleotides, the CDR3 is TGTGCCAGCAGAGGGACTAGCGGGGATAATGAGCAGTTCTTC.

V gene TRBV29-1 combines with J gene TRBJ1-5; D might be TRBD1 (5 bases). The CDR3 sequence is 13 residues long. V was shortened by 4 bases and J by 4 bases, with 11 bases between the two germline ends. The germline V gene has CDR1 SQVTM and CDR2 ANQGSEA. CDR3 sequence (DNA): TGCAGCGTTGGTAGGGGAGAAAATCAGCCCCAGCATTTT. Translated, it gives CSVGRGENQPQHF.

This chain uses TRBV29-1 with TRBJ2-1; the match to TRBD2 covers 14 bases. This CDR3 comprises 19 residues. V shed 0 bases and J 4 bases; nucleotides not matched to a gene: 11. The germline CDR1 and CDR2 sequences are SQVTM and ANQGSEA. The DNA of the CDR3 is TGCAGCGTTGAAGATCGGCGACTAGCGGGGGGGAACAGGTACAATGAGCAGTTCTTC. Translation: CSVEDRRLAGGNRYNEQFF.

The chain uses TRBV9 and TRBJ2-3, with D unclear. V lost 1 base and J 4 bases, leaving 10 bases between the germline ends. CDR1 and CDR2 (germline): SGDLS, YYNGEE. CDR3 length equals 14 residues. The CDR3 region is CASSVSQRSDTQYF. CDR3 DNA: TGTGCCAGCAGCGTATCTCAGCGTTCAGATACGCAGTATTTT.

This CDR3 reads CASSLGQAEAFF. The CDR3 nucleotides read TGCGCCAGCAGCTTGGGACAGGCTGAAGCTTTCTTT. The chain combines TRBV5-1 with TRBJ1-1; D perhaps matches TRBD1 (6 bases). Trimming left V 0 bases short and J 6 bases short, with 6 bases between. Looked up from germline, CDR1 is SGHRS and CDR2 is YFSETQ. The CDR3 extends over 12 amino acids. Looking up the rest from reference TRBV5-1 and TRBJ1-1 gives the full variable domain: KAGVTQTPRYLIKTRGQQVTLSCSPISGHRSVSWYQQTPGQGLQFLFEYFSETQRNKGNFPGRFSGRQFSNSRSEMNVSTLELGDSALYLCASSLGQAEAFFGQGTRLTVV.

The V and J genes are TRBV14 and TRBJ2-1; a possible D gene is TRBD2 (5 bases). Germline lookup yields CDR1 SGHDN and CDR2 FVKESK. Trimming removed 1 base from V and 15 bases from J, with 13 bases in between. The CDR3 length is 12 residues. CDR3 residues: CASSQGAGRGFF. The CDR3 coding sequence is TGTGCCAGCAGCCAAGGAGCCGGCCGGGGGTTCTTC.

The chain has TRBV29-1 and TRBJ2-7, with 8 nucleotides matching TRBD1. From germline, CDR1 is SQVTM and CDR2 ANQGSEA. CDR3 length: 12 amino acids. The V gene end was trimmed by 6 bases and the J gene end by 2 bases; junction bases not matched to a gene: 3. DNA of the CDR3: TGCAGCGTCCTGGACAGGGCCTACGAGCAGTACTTC. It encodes CSVLDRAYEQYF.

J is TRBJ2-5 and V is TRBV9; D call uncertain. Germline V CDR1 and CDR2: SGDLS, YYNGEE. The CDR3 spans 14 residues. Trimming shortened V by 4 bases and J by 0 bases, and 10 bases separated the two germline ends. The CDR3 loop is CASSPGLHQETQYF. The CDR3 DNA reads TGTGCCAGCAGCCCGGGCTTGCACCAAGAGACCCAGTACTTC.

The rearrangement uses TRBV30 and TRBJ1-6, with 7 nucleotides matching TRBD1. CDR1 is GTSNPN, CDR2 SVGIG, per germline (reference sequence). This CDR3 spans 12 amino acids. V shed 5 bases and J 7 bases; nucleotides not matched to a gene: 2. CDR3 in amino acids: CAWDRANSPLHF. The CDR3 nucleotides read TGTGCCTGGGACAGGGCGAATTCACCCCTCCACTTT.

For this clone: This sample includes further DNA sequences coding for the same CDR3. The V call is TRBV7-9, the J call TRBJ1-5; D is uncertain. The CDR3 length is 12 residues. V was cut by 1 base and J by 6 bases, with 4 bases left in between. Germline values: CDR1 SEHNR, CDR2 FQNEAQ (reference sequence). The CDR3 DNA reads TGTGCCAGCAGCTTAGTTGGTCAGCCCCAGCATTTT. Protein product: CASSLVGQPQHF.

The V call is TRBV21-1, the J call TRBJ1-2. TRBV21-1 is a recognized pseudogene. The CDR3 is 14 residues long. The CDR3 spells CASSNLPGNYGYTF. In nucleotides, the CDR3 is TGTGCCAGCAGCAACCTACCGGGAAACTATGGCTACACCTTC.

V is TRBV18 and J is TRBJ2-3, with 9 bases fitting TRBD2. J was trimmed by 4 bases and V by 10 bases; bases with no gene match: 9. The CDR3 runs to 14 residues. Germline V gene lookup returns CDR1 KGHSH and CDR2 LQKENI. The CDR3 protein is CATQSGGGADTQYF. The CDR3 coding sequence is TGTGCCACACAGTCCGGCGGGGGGGCAGATACGCAGTATTTT.

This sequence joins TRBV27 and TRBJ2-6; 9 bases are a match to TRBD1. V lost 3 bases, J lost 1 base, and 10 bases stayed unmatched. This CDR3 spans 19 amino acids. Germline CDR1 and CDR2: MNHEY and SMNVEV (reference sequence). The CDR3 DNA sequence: TGTGCCAGCAGTTTTGTTTCCCCGGACAGGGGATCTGGGGCCAACGTCCTGACTTTC. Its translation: CASSFVSPDRGSGANVLTF.

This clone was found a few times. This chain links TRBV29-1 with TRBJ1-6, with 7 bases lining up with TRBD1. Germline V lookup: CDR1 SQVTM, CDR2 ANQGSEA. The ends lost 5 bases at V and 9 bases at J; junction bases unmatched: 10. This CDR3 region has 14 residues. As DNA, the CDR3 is TGCAGCGTTCGACAGGGCAACGGAGGTTCACCCCTCCACTTT. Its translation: CSVRQGNGGSPLHF. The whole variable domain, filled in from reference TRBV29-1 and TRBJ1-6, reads SAVISQKPSRDICQRGTSLTIQCQVDSQVTMMFWYRQQPGQSLTLIATANQGSEATYESGFVIDKFPISRPNLTFSTLTVSNMSPEDSSIYLCSVRQGNGGSPLHFGNGTRLTVT.

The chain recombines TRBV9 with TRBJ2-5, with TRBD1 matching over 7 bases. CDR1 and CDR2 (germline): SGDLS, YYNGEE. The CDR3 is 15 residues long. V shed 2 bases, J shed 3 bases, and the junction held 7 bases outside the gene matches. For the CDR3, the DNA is TGTGCCAGCAGCGTCAGATTCACAGGGGAAGAGACCCAGTACTTC. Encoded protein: CASSVRFTGEETQYF.